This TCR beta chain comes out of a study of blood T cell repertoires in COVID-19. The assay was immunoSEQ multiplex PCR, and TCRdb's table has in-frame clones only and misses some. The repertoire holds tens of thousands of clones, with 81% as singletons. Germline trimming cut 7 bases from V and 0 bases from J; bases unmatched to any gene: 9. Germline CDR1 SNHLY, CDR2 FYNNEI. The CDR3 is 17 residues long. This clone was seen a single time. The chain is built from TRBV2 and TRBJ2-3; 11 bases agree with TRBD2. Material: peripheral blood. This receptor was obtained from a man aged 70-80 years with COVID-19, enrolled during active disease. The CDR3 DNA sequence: TGTGCCAGCAACCTGGGACTAGCGGATTCTAGCACAGATACGCAGTATTTT. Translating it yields CASNLGLADSSTDTQYF.